This passage covers 31 T cell receptor beta chains from one sample sequenced in a study of blood T cell repertoires in COVID-19. Method: immunoSEQ multiplex PCR; TCRdb's copy keeps in-frame clones and lacks some. Counted here are some 120,000 clones, roughly 80% occurring once; the ten biggest clones make up about 12%. The sample taken for sequencing was peripheral blood. All receptors derive from a human donor in a cohort sampled during active COVID-19.

The chain uses TRBV6-6 and TRBJ2-1; 13 bases match TRBD2. Trimming took 6 bases from V and 3 from J; bases not matched to a gene: 20. Germline V gene data show CDR1 as MNHNY and CDR2 as SVGAGI (reference sequence). This CDR3 region has 21 residues. The CDR3, as DNA: TGTGCCAGCAGCCAACACCCCTCCACCTTACTAGCGGGGGGGGACTACAATGAGCAGTTCTTC. Translated: CASSQHPSTLLAGGDYNEQFF.

DNA for the CDR3: TGTGCCAGTACCCAATCGACAGGGGGCCTCGAAGCTTTCTTT. It translates to CASTQSTGGLEAFF. V gene TRBV19 combines with J gene TRBJ1-1, with 10 nucleotides matching TRBD1. Germline V CDR1 and CDR2: LNHDA, SQIVND (reference sequence). This CDR3 comprises 14 residues. J was trimmed by 8 bases and V by 7 bases; bases with no gene match: 10.

The rearrangement links TRBV15 to TRBJ2-5; D remains unclear. CDR1 and CDR2 (germline): LNHNV, YYDKDF (reference sequence). Trimming took 0 bases from V and 4 from J, leaving 9 bases between them. The CDR3 length is 14 residues. CDR3 bases: TGTGCCACCAGCAGAGAGGGTGGCGGAGAGACCCAGTACTTC. Translating gives CATSREGGGETQYF.

The gene calls are TRBV29-1 and TRBJ2-2; 8 positions agree with TRBD1. The CDR3 sequence is 14 residues long. V trimming: 5 bases; J trimming: 4 bases; junction bases outside the gene matches: 6. Looked up from germline, CDR1 is SQVTM and CDR2 is ANQGSEA. In DNA form, the CDR3 reads TGCAGCGTTAGGACAGGGCCCAGCACCGGGGAGCTGTTTTTT. This translates into CSVRTGPSTGELFF.

The chain carries TRBV6-5 and TRBJ1-5; TRBD1 matches 10 bases. Looked up from germline, CDR1 is MNHEY and CDR2 is SVGAGI. V was pared by 7 bases and J by 7 bases, with 1 base of the junction left unmatched. CDR3 size: 12 residues. The CDR3 reads CASTGQGQPQHF. CDR3 coding DNA: TGTGCCAGCACGGGACAGGGGCAGCCCCAGCATTTT.

The chain uses TRBV2 and TRBJ1-3, with D perhaps matching TRBD1 (6 bases). The CDR3 contains 15 residues. Trimming pared 2 bases from V and 4 bases from J, leaving 12 bases between. Germline assignment: CDR1 SNHLY and CDR2 FYNNEI. The chain's CDR3 is CASSEPSRGGNTIYF. The DNA of the CDR3 is TGTGCCAGCAGTGAACCCAGCAGGGGCGGAAACACCATATATTTT.

The rearrangement uses TRBV6-2 or TRBV6-3 and TRBJ1-2; D is possibly TRBD1 (5 bases). V gave up 2 bases and J gave up 8 bases, with 18 bases separating them. The CDR3 length is 15 residues. Germline-derived CDR1 and CDR2 are MNHEY and SVGEGT. CDR3 sequence reads: CASSYPLTATDGYTF. The CDR3 nucleotides read TGTGCCAGCAGTTACCCTTTGACAGCAACAGACGGCTACACCTTC.

The rearrangement uses TRBV5-1 and TRBJ1-1; 9 bases match TRBD1. The CDR3 consists of 13 residues. Losses at the gene ends were 3 bases for V and 5 bases for J; bases not matched to a gene: 2. Germline CDR1 is SGHRS and CDR2 is YFSETQ. Written as DNA, the CDR3 is TGCGCCAGCAGCTGGGACAGGGAGACTGAAGCTTTCTTT. Its translation is CASSWDRETEAFF.

The V call is TRBV7-6, the J call TRBJ2-1; the D gene is possibly TRBD2 (7 bases). V lost 0 bases and J lost 4, with 13 bases in between. CDR1 and CDR2 (germline): SGHVS, FNYEAQ. CDR3 size: 16 residues. The DNA of the CDR3 is TGTGCCAGCAGCTTAGCGGGGGGGGCGTTTTACAATGAGCAGTTCTTC. It is translated as CASSLAGGAFYNEQFF.

The chain combines TRBV6-5 with TRBJ1-1, with TRBD1 matching over 10 bases. CDR3 size: 15 residues. Germline V CDR1 and CDR2: MNHEY, SVGAGI. Trimming cost V 4 bases and J 4 bases; bases outside gene matches: 6. CDR3: CASSWDRDRGTEAFF. The CDR3 DNA reads TGTGCCAGCAGTTGGGACCGGGACAGGGGCACTGAAGCTTTCTTT.

There are a few counts of this clone. The V call is TRBV13, the J call TRBJ1-2; no definite D call. The ends were cut back, 4 bases at V and 4 bases at J, with 13 bases in the middle. The CDR3 is 14 amino acids. Germline assignment: CDR1 PRHDT and CDR2 FYEKMQ (reference sequence). CDR3 nucleotide sequence: TGTGCCAGCAGCTCACACCCACTAGGCTATGGCTACACCTTC. Translation gives CASSSHPLGYGYTF. Based on the CDR3 plus reference TRBV13 and TRBJ1-2, the full variable domain is AAGVIQSPRHLIKEKRETATLKCYPIPRHDTVYWYQQGPGQDPQFLISFYEKMQSDKGSIPDRFSAQQFSDYHSELNMSSLELGDSALYFCASSSHPLGYGYTFGSGTRLTVV.

V gene TRBV3-1 (or the pseudogene TRBV3-2) combines with J gene TRBJ2-1; possible D gene TRBD2, 5 bases. The CDR3 is 15 residues long. The germline V gene has CDR1 LGHDT and CDR2 YNNKEL (reference sequence). V was cut by 3 bases and J by 3 bases, with 12 bases left in between. CDR3 DNA: TGTGCCAGCAGCCAGAGGGTCGGTGGCTACAATGAGCAGTTCTTC. Its protein is CASSQRVGGYNEQFF.

This rearrangement joins TRBV6-1 to TRBJ2-5; no definite D call. CDR3 length: 15 amino acids. Germline-derived CDR1 and CDR2 are MNHNS and SASEGT. V lost 4 bases to trimming and J lost 5 bases, with 17 bases between them. The CDR3 is CASSGAENAAETQYF. The CDR3 DNA is TGTGCCAGCAGTGGCGCCGAGAACGCGGCCGAGACCCAGTACTTC.

The gene calls are TRBV7-9 and TRBJ1-2, with TRBD1 identical over 7 bases. The length of the CDR3 is 14 residues. Germline values: CDR1 SEHNR, CDR2 FQNEAQ (reference sequence). V shed 1 base, J shed 6 bases, and the junction held 5 bases outside the gene matches. The DNA of the CDR3 is TGTGCCAGCAGCTTAGGGACAGGTTGGGATGGCTACACCTTC. Translation gives CASSLGTGWDGYTF.

V is TRBV6-5 and J is TRBJ1-4; a possible D gene is TRBD1 (5 bases). Trimming stripped 6 bases from V and 7 bases from J, with 12 bases between. Germline CDR1 MNHEY, CDR2 SVGAGI. The CDR3 is 13 residues long. The CDR3 DNA reads TGTGCCAGCAGCCCGAGACAGATTGAAAAACTGTTTTTT. As protein: CASSPRQIEKLFF.

The chain combines TRBV6-5 with TRBJ2-7; D call uncertain. V gave up 10 bases and J gave up 2 bases, with 21 bases separating them. CDR1 MNHEY and CDR2 SVGAGI come from the germline V gene. CDR3 length: 15 residues. CDR3 residues: CATAPDTTPTYEQYF. CDR3 nucleotide sequence: TGTGCCACGGCCCCCGACACGACCCCAACCTACGAGCAGTACTTC.

The chain employs TRBV19 and TRBJ1-1; D remains ambiguous. The V gene's germline CDR1 is LNHDA and CDR2 SQIVND (reference sequence). The CDR3 contains 13 residues. V lost 4 bases and J 3 bases, leaving 9 bases between the germline ends. The CDR3: CASSSATHTEAFF. In nucleotides, the CDR3 is TGTGCCAGTAGTAGCGCGACACACACTGAAGCTTTCTTT.

CDR3 DNA: TGTGCCAGTAGTGTGGGACAGGGGTTCAATGAGCAGTTCTTC. Its translation is CASSVGQGFNEQFF. The chain uses TRBV19 and TRBJ2-1, with 10 bases aligning to TRBD1. This CDR3 has 14 amino acids. V trimming: 5 bases; J trimming: 6 bases; junction bases outside the gene matches: 4. Germline V lookup: CDR1 LNHDA, CDR2 SQIVND (reference sequence).

This chain joins TRBV7-2 and TRBJ2-3; TRBD2 matches 8 bases. The ends lost 5 bases at V and 3 bases at J; junction bases unmatched: 13. Per the germline V gene, CDR1 is SGHTA and CDR2 is FQGNSA. This CDR3 is built from 17 residues. CDR3 sequence reads: CASSPTGGASLTDTQYF. The CDR3, as DNA: TGTGCCAGCAGCCCTACCGGGGGGGCGAGTTTGACAGATACGCAGTATTTT.

The chain has TRBV19 and TRBJ1-5; 8 bases are a match to TRBD1. The CDR3 loop spans 14 amino acids. Germline CDR1 LNHDA, CDR2 SQIVND (reference sequence). V lost 4 bases and J lost 5; bases outside the gene matches: 4. The CDR3 sequence is CASSTGGRDQPQHF. The CDR3 bases are TGTGCCAGTAGTACAGGGGGCAGAGATCAGCCCCAGCATTTT.

This clone was detected once. CDR3 sequence reads: CASSTERLAGGRNEQFF. In DNA, the CDR3 is TGTGCCAGTAGTACAGAAAGACTAGCGGGGGGGCGCAATGAGCAGTTCTTC. The V gene is TRBV19, the J gene TRBJ2-1, with 14 nucleotides matching TRBD2. Germline lookup yields CDR1 LNHDA and CDR2 SQIVND (reference sequence). V gave up 4 bases and J gave up 6 bases; unmatched junction bases: 8. The CDR3 loop spans 17 amino acids.

Comment on this clone: At one end the junction does not follow the germline gene, possibly because of a read error. This CDR3 reads CASSRSLGTGGYYEQFF. The CDR3 DNA reads as TGTGCCAGCAGCCGATCCCTAGGGACAGGGGGCTACTATGAGCAGTTCTTC. The V and J genes are TRBV11-3 and TRBJ2-1, with TRBD1 matching 12 bases. There are 17 residues in the CDR3. From germline, CDR1 is SGHNT and CDR2 YENEEA.

This chain links TRBV3-1 (or the pseudogene TRBV3-2) with TRBJ2-3; D gene ambiguous. Germline CDR1 LGHDT, CDR2 YNNKEL (reference sequence). The CDR3 runs to 12 residues. V was trimmed by 6 bases and J by 5 bases, leaving 9 bases between them. CDR3 nucleotide sequence: TGTGCCAGCAGTCGCGATGGAGATACGCAGTATTTT. Protein: CASSRDGDTQYF.

This chain connects TRBV15 to TRBJ2-7; TRBD1 is a possible D gene (5 bases). CDR3 length: 14 residues. Germline CDR1 LNHNV, CDR2 YYDKDF (reference sequence). Trimming took 0 bases from V and 5 from J, leaving 11 bases between them. The CDR3 here is CATSRDRQGHEQYF. The CDR3 region has the DNA TGTGCCACCAGCAGAGATCGGCAGGGCCACGAGCAGTACTTC.

This chain connects TRBV19 to TRBJ1-4, with 7 bases aligning to TRBD1. This CDR3 is 17 amino acids long. Per the germline V gene, CDR1 is LNHDA and CDR2 is SQIVND (reference sequence). V was pared by 4 bases and J by 7 bases, with 15 bases of the junction left unmatched. CDR3: CASSTGQLLGVIEKLFF. CDR3 DNA sequence: TGTGCCAGTAGTACGGGACAGCTTCTGGGAGTTATTGAAAAACTGTTTTTT.

The V gene is TRBV28, the J gene TRBJ2-3, with TRBD2 as a possible D gene (5 bases). Germline V gene data show CDR1 as MDHEN and CDR2 as SYDVKM. The CDR3 is made up of 14 amino acids. Trimming took 2 bases from V and 8 from J, leaving 14 bases between them. As DNA, the CDR3 is TGTGCCAGCAGTTTAGTGGCAGCTCGGGGTACGCAGTATTTT. It codes for CASSLVAARGTQYF.

The CDR3: CASSQGESSYNEQFF. CDR3 sequence (DNA): TGCGCCAGCAGCCAAGGGGAGAGCTCCTACAATGAGCAGTTCTTC. The rearrangement uses TRBV4-1 and TRBJ2-1; possible D gene TRBD2, 5 bases. This CDR3 contains 15 residues. V lost 1 base and J lost 0, with 7 bases in between. Per the germline V gene, CDR1 is MGHRA and CDR2 is YSYEKL.

The V and J genes are TRBV3-1 (or the pseudogene TRBV3-2) and TRBJ1-1; D may be TRBD1 (6 bases). Germline V CDR1 and CDR2: LGHDT, YNNKEL (reference sequence). Trimming took off 0 bases at V and 0 bases at J, with 11 bases between the two ends. The CDR3 runs 16 residues. The CDR3 loop reads CASSQEGAGMNTEAFF. CDR3 nucleotides: TGTGCCAGCAGCCAAGAGGGGGCAGGGATGAACACTGAAGCTTTCTTT.

In this sample, this clone turned up once. The CDR3 coding sequence is TGTGCCACAAGCAGGAATCCCCAAGAGACCCAGTACTTC. Its translation is CATSRNPQETQYF. V is TRBV19 and J is TRBJ2-5; no definite D call. Trimming cost V 10 bases and J 1 base, with 13 bases left between them. The germline CDR1 and CDR2 sequences are LNHDA and SQIVND (reference sequence). The CDR3 consists of 13 residues.

The rearrangement joins TRBV11-3 to TRBJ2-1, with no clear D. The CDR3 loop spans 13 amino acids. Germline CDR1 is SGHNT and CDR2 is YENEEA. V gave up 2 bases and J gave up 5 bases, with 7 bases separating them. The CDR3 region is CASSLNEDNEQFF. CDR3 in DNA: TGTGCCAGCAGCTTAAACGAGGACAATGAGCAGTTCTTC.

The V call is TRBV11-2, the J call TRBJ2-2; D is unclear. Germline values: CDR1 SGHAT, CDR2 FQNNGV. This CDR3 region has 12 residues. The V end was cut by 5 bases, the J end by 2 bases, with 3 bases between. The DNA for the CDR3 is TGTGCCAGCAGCCGTAACACCGGGGAGCTGTTTTTT. Protein: CASSRNTGELFF.